These T cell receptor beta chains were read from a single sample in a study of blood T cell repertoires in COVID-19. Sequencing used immunoSEQ multiplex PCR; TCRdb keeps in-frame clones, though not all of them. The sample lists thousands of clones, about 90% occurring once. The sequencing sample was made of peripheral blood. The receptors were gathered from a human donor in a cohort sampled during active COVID-19. The CDR3 runs from the conserved cysteine through the conserved F or W. Fields, in order: clone size, V gene, J gene, D gene, CDR3 DNA, CDR3 protein. The D gene is left open where the match is weak. Where a row states a size, it is once, few, many or the class of an expanded clone; other rows omit it.

large	TRBV19	TRBJ1-5	.	TGTGCCAGTAGTAGCCTAGGTTGGCAGGGGCCCCAGCATTTT	CASSSLGWQGPQHF
.	TRBV5-6	TRBJ1-1	.	TGTGCCAGCAGCTCGCCCGGCGGGGTTTGGACTGAAGCTTTCTTT	CASSSPGGVWTEAFF
.	TRBV18	TRBJ1-4	.	TGTGCCAGCCAAGACAGGCATCCAACTAATGAAAAACTGTTTTTT	CASQDRHPTNEKLFF
.	TRBV27	TRBJ2-1	TRBD2	TGTGCCAGCAGTTTATTACTAGCGGGAGATGAGCAGTTCTTC	CASSLLLAGDEQFF
few	TRBV29-1	TRBJ1-2	.	TGCAGCGTCGCCCCTATCGCTCAGGGAGGCTATGGCTACACCTTC	CSVAPIAQGGYGYTF
.	TRBV7-9	TRBJ2-5	TRBD1	TGTGCCAGCAGCTCAGGGACAGCTCTAGTCGGAGAGACCCAGTACTTC	CASSSGTALVGETQYF
.	TRBV27	TRBJ2-7	TRBD1	TGTGCCAGCAGTCTGAAGGGACAGGCCTTTACCTACGAGCAGTACTTC	CASSLKGQAFTYEQYF
.	TRBV20-1	TRBJ1-6	.	TGCAGTGCTAGTAGGCCGGGTCTTTATTCACCCCTCCACTTT	CSASRPGLYSPLHF
.	TRBV24-1	TRBJ2-2	.	TGTGCCACCAGGGCAAGGACAGAAAAGAACACCGGGGAGCTGTTTTTT	CATRARTEKNTGELFF
once	TRBV3-1/TRBV3-2	TRBJ2-3	TRBD2	TGTGCCAGCAGCCAAGAGACTAGCGGGATAACGACTAGCACAGATACGCAGTATTTT	CASSQETSGITTSTDTQYF
few	TRBV13	TRBJ2-2	TRBD2	TGTGCCAGCAGCTTCCTAGCGGGAGGGACGAACACCGGGGAGCTGTTTTTT	CASSFLAGGTNTGELFF
.	TRBV29-1	TRBJ1-5	TRBD1	TGCAGCGTTGTCGTGGTGGGACAGGGCGGCAATCAGCCCCAGCATTTT	CSVVVVGQGGNQPQHF
.	TRBV18	TRBJ2-1	TRBD1	TGTGCCAGCTCACCCCCTGACAGGGTGATATACAATGAGCAGTTCTTC	CASSPPDRVIYNEQFF
once	TRBV5-1	TRBJ2-5	.	TGCGCCAGCAGCTTGGGGGGGCCGGAAGAGACCCAGTACTTC	CASSLGGPEETQYF
.	TRBV11-2	TRBJ2-2	.	TGTGCCAGCAGCTTAGTCCGGAGCACCGGGGAGCTGTTTTTT	CASSLVRSTGELFF
.	TRBV2	TRBJ2-3	.	TGTGCCAGCAACGTGGGAGCGGATACGCAGTATTTT	CASNVGADTQYF
.	TRBV4-2	TRBJ2-3	.	TGTGCCAGCAGCCAAGCGGGAGTAAGCACAGATACGCAGTATTTT	CASSQAGVSTDTQYF
.	TRBV24-1	TRBJ2-3	TRBD1	TGTGCCACCAGTGATACCCCGGACAGGGGGCGAGGCACAGATACGCAGTATTTT	CATSDTPDRGRGTDTQYF
.	TRBV5-4	TRBJ2-7	.	TGTGCCAGCAGCAAGGACAGCTACTACGAGCAGTACTTC	CASSKDSYYEQYF
few	TRBV9	TRBJ2-3	.	TGTGCCAGCACCAATGGCCCAGTCCAGGGTACGCAGTATTTT	CASTNGPVQGTQYF
.	TRBV28	TRBJ2-7	TRBD2	TGTGCCACCGCTAGCGGTGTTCTCTACGAGCAGTACTTC	CATASGVLYEQYF
once	TRBV9	TRBJ1-1	TRBD1	TGTGCCAGCAGCGGAAGCCGACAGGGGGCGCATACTGAAGCTTTCTTT	CASSGSRQGAHTEAFF
.	TRBV5-1	TRBJ2-1	.	TGCGCCAGCAGCGGATTCGGGGTTTCGAATGAGCAGTTCTTC	CASSGFGVSNEQFF
.	TRBV30	TRBJ2-1	TRBD2	TGTGCCTGGTCTAGCGGGATGGGACGGAATGAGCAGTTCTTC	CAWSSGMGRNEQFF
.	TRBV4-1	TRBJ1-5	.	TGCGCCAGCAGCCAAGATCGGAGGCAGCGCAATCAGCCCCAGCATTTT	CASSQDRRQRNQPQHF
.	TRBV6-6	TRBJ1-6	.	TGTGCCAGCAGTTCGACAGCCTATAATTCACCCCTCCACTTT	CASSSTAYNSPLHF
once	TRBV10-3	TRBJ2-3	TRBD2	TGTGCCATCAGTGAGCTACTAGCGACGGGCACAGATACGCAGTATTTT	CAISELLATGTDTQYF
once	TRBV29-1	TRBJ1-2	TRBD1	TGCAGCGTTGAAGAAGGGGACAGGGACTATGGCTACACCTTC	CSVEEGDRDYGYTF
.	TRBV27	TRBJ2-1	TRBD1	TGTGCCAGCAGTCGGGGACAGGGTTCCTACAATGAGCAGTTCTTC	CASSRGQGSYNEQFF
.	TRBV6-5	TRBJ2-5	.	TGTGCCATTTCGCCCGTCCGGGAGACCCAGTACTTC	CAISPVRETQYF
.	TRBV3-1/TRBV3-2	TRBJ2-3	TRBD2	TGTGCCAGCAGCCGGGGACTAGCGGGAGGGCCGGGGCAGTATTTT	CASSRGLAGGPGQYF
.	TRBV10-1	TRBJ2-7	TRBD1	TGCGCCAGCAGCGGACAGGGGGCCTACGAGCAGTACTTC	CASSGQGAYEQYF
.	TRBV28	TRBJ1-2	TRBD1	TGTGCCAGCAGTTTAAGTCGCCCAGGGGGCCTTGGAGGCTACACCTTC	CASSLSRPGGLGGYTF
.	TRBV6-4	TRBJ2-3	TRBD1	TGTGCCAGCAGTGGTCGGGAGGACAGGGGGCCACCAAGCACAGATACGCAGTATTTT	CASSGREDRGPPSTDTQYF
.	TRBV30	TRBJ1-6	TRBD1	TGTGCCTGGAACCCTTGGACAGGGAGGTCTTATTCACCCCTCCACTTT	CAWNPWTGRSYSPLHF
.	TRBV19	TRBJ2-2	.	TGTGCCAGTAGTCTAGGCAGGCTTAGGCGTATTACCGGGGAGCTGTTTTTT	CASSLGRLRRITGELFF
.	TRBV7-6	TRBJ2-7	TRBD2	TGTGCCAGCAGCTTAGCGGGACTAGCGAACTACGAGCAGTACTTC	CASSLAGLANYEQYF
once	TRBV2	TRBJ2-2	.	TGTGCCAGCAGCCGACGACAGCCGAACACCGGGGAGCTGTTTTTT	CASSRRQPNTGELFF